A single sample is the source of the 15 T cell receptor beta chains below, sequenced in a study of shared clonotypes between healthy human individuals. The data were produced by immunoSEQ multiplex PCR, yet TCRdb's version contains in-frame clones alone and is incomplete. The top ten clones hold 1.5% of a sample with 980,000 or so clones, more than 75% of them seen once. The source material was memory CD4+ T cells sorted from blood. The subset was: CD45RA-negative fraction. Receptor source: a man aged 18 to 29 in good health.

The CDR3 DNA is TGTGCCATCTCTGTCGGTGGCGGGGGGCAGCAAGAGACCCAGTACTTC. Its translation: CAISVGGGGQQETQYF. V and J are TRBV10-3 and TRBJ2-5, with 8 bases fitting TRBD2. From germline, CDR1 is ENHRY and CDR2 SYGVKD. V trimming: 8 bases; J trimming: 2 bases; junction bases outside the gene matches: 13. CDR3 size: 16 residues.

The chain carries TRBV4-3 and TRBJ2-3; D might be TRBD2 (5 bases). Looked up from germline, CDR1 is LGHNA and CDR2 is YSLEER. CDR3 size: 15 residues. The V gene lost 3 bases and the J gene lost 5 bases, with 15 bases spanning the gap. This CDR3 reads CASSHGPGKLDTQYF. In nucleotides, the CDR3 is TGCGCCAGCAGCCACGGGCCGGGAAAGCTAGATACGCAGTATTTT.

Comment on this clone: The identical CDR3 is also encoded by other nucleotide sequences in the sample. This chain connects TRBV5-1 to TRBJ1-3; perhaps TRBD1 as D (6 bases). Trimming removed 4 bases at V and 0 bases at J, with 11 bases between. The CDR3 contains 15 residues. Germline CDR1 reads SGHRS; CDR2 reads YFSETQ. CDR3 residues: CASSPDRSSGNTIYF. CDR3 bases: TGCGCCAGCAGCCCGGACAGAAGCTCTGGAAACACCATATATTTT.

The V call is TRBV18, the J call TRBJ2-7; 7 bases map to TRBD1. The CDR3 consists of 15 residues. V gave up 4 bases and J gave up 3 bases; unmatched junction bases: 9. In germline, CDR1 is KGHSH, CDR2 LQKENI. The CDR3 is CASSRFSGTVYEQYF. The CDR3 DNA is TGTGCCAGCTCACGTTTTTCCGGGACAGTCTACGAGCAGTACTTC.

V is TRBV6-1 and J is TRBJ1-6; TRBD1 is a possible D gene (6 bases). The V end was cut by 7 bases, the J end by 10 bases, with 17 bases between. The CDR3 length is 14 residues. Germline V CDR1 and CDR2: MNHNS, SASEGT. The CDR3 nucleotides are TGTGCCAGCACGAAGGGACATCCTGAATCACCCCTCCACTTT. This gives the protein CASTKGHPESPLHF.

This chain links TRBV7-2 with TRBJ2-4; D is undetermined. V lost 5 bases to trimming and J lost 6 bases, with 11 bases between them. This CDR3 has 13 residues. The germline gives CDR1 SGHTA, CDR2 FQGNSA. In DNA form, the CDR3 reads TGTGCCAGCAGCGGAGACTTGGGAAACATTCAGTACTTC. It yields the protein CASSGDLGNIQYF.

The chain recombines TRBV28 with TRBJ1-2; TRBD1 aligns across 7 bases. The CDR3 runs to 14 residues. The junction had 7 bases not matched to a gene; V was cut back by 2 bases and J by 7 bases. Looked up from germline, CDR1 is MDHEN and CDR2 is SYDVKM. As DNA, the CDR3 is TGTGCCAGCAGTTTAAAAGAGGGGGCGAGTGGCTACACCTTC. Its protein is CASSLKEGASGYTF.

This sequence joins TRBV27 and TRBJ1-1; a weak D match, TRBD1 (6 bases). Between the trimmed V and J ends, which lost 7 bases and 4 bases, there was a span of 25 bases. CDR1 MNHEY and CDR2 SMNVEV come from the germline V gene (reference sequence). This CDR3 is built from 17 residues. The CDR3 protein is CASNQRGIGLSGTEAFF. CDR3 DNA sequence: TGTGCCAGCAACCAAAGGGGGATCGGTTTATCAGGCACTGAAGCTTTCTTT.

The chain couples TRBV19 to TRBJ2-7, with 7 bases aligning to TRBD1. The CDR3 sequence is 15 residues long. V was pared by 1 base and J by 1 base, with 4 bases of the junction left unmatched. Per the germline V gene, CDR1 is LNHDA and CDR2 is SQIVND (reference sequence). The CDR3 here is CASSIGGQTSYEQYF. The CDR3 nucleotides read TGTGCCAGTAGTATAGGGGGACAGACATCCTACGAGCAGTACTTC. The variable domain in full, completed from reference TRBV19 and TRBJ2-7, reads DGGITQSPKYLFRKEGQNVTLSCEQNLNHDAMYWYRQDPGQGLRLIYYSQIVNDFQKGDIAEGYSVSREKKESFPLTVTSAQKNPTAFYLCASSIGGQTSYEQYFGPGTRLTVT.

CDR3 bases: TGTGCCAGCAGCCAAGGGACTAGACTGTTTTTT. Translated: CASSQGTRLFF. The genes are TRBV4-2 and TRBJ1-4; D gene ambiguous. V was shortened by 1 base and J by 13 bases, with 7 bases between the two germline ends. Germline CDR1 reads LGHNA; CDR2 reads YNFKEQ. The CDR3 loop spans 11 amino acids.

The rearrangement joins TRBV7-2 to TRBJ2-7; TRBD1 aligns across 8 bases. This CDR3 has 16 amino acids. V gave up 4 bases and J gave up 6 bases; unmatched junction bases: 14. Germline CDR1 and CDR2: SGHTA and FQGNSA. The CDR3 is CASSWGGGSQGAEQYF. DNA for the CDR3: TGTGCCAGCAGCTGGGGAGGTGGGAGTCAGGGGGCCGAGCAGTACTTC.

CDR3 nucleotides: TGCGCCAGCAGAACTAGCGTTACAGATACGCAGTATTTT. Protein: CASRTSVTDTQYF. This chain connects TRBV5-1 to TRBJ2-3; 7 bases match TRBD2. The CDR3 extends over 13 amino acids. The V segment lost 5 bases and the J segment 3 bases; nucleotides outside the gene matches: 3. CDR1 is SGHRS, CDR2 YFSETQ, per germline.

J is TRBJ2-5 and V is TRBV7-9; tentatively, D is TRBD1 or TRBD2 (5 bases each). Germline V gene lookup returns CDR1 SEHNR and CDR2 FQNEAQ (reference sequence). The CDR3 extends over 16 amino acids. V lost 1 base, J lost 0 bases, and 12 bases lay in between. CDR3 residues: CASSLVPGPHQETQYF. The CDR3 nucleotides read TGTGCCAGCAGCTTAGTCCCGGGACCACACCAAGAGACCCAGTACTTC.

This clone was detected only a few times. This same CDR3 is encoded by further DNA sequences in the sample. The chain uses TRBV18 and TRBJ1-1; D might be TRBD1 (6 bases). V lost 3 bases and J 1 base, leaving 6 bases between the germline ends. This CDR3 contains 13 residues. The germline CDR1 and CDR2 sequences are KGHSH and LQKENI. The CDR3 loop reads CASSPGQNTEAFF. In nucleotides, the CDR3 is TGTGCCAGCTCACCGGGACAGAACACTGAAGCTTTCTTT.

The gene calls are TRBV6-1 and TRBJ1-5; no definite D call. With 7 bases removed from V and 0 bases from J, the gap between germline ends came to 7 bases. The V gene's germline CDR1 is MNHNS and CDR2 SASEGT. The CDR3 runs to 13 residues. CDR3 sequence: CASTQDSNQPQHF. In DNA, the CDR3 is TGTGCCAGCACTCAAGATAGCAATCAGCCCCAGCATTTT.